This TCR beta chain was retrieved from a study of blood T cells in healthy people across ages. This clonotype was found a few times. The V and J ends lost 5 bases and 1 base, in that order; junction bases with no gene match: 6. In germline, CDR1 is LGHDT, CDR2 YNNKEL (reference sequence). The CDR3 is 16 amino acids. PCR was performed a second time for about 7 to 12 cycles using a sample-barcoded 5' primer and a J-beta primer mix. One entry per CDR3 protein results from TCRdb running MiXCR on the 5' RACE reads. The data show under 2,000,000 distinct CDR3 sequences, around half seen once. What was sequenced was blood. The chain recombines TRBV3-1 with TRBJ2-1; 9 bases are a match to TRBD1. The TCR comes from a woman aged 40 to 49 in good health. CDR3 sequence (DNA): TGTGCCAGCAGCAACCCCGGGACAGGGTCCTACAATGAGCAGTTCTTC. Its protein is CASSNPGTGSYNEQFF.